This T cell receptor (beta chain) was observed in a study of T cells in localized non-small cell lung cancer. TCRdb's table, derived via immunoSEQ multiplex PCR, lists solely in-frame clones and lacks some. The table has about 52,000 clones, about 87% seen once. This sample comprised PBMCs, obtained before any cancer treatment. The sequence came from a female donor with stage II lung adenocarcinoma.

The CDR3 loop is CAISETTGVYEQYF. The CDR3 nucleotides read TGTGCCATCAGTGAGACGACAGGGGTCTACGAGCAGTACTTC. This chain uses TRBV10-3 with TRBJ2-7; 8 bases map to TRBD1. The CDR3 contains 14 residues. Trimming removed 2 bases from V and 3 bases from J; junction bases left unmatched: 3. Germline CDR1 reads ENHRY; CDR2 reads SYGVKD.